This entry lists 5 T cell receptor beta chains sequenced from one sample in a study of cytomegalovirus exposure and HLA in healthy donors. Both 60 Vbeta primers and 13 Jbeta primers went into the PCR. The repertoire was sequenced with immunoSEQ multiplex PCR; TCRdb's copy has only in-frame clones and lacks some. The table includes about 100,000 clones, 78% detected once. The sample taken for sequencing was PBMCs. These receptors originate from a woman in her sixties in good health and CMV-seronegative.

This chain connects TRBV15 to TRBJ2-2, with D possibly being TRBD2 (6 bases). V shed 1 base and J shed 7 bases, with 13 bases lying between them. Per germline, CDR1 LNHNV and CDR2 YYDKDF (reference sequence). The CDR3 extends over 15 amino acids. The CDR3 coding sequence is TGTGCCACCAGCAGAGTAGGAGGGGACGGCGGGGAGCTGTTTTTT. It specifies CATSRVGGDGGELFF.

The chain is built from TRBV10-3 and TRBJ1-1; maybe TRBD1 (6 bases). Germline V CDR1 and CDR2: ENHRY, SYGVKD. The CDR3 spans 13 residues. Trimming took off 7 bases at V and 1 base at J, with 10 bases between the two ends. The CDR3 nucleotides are TGTGCCATCAAACAGGGTTCGAACACTGAAGCTTTCTTT. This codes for CAIKQGSNTEAFF.

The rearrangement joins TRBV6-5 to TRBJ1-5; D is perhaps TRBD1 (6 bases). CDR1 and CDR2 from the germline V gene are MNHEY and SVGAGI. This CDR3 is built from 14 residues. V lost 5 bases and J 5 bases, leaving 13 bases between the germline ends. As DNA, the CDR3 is TGTGCCAGCAGTGCGGACAGTCCCTATCAGCCCCAGCATTTT. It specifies CASSADSPYQPQHF.

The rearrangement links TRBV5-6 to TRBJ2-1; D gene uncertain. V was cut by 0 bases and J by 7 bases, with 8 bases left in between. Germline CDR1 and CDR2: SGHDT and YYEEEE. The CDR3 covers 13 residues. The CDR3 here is CASSLGLTNEQFF. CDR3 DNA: TGTGCCAGCAGCTTGGGACTTACGAATGAGCAGTTCTTC.

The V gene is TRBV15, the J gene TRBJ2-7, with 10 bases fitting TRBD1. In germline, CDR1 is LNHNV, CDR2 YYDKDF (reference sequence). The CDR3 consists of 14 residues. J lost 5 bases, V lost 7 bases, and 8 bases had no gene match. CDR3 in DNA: TGTGCCACCACCCCGGACAGGGGGACCAACGAGCAGTACTTC. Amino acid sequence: CATTPDRGTNEQYF. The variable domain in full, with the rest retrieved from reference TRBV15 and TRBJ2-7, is DAMVIQNPRYQVTQFGKPVTLSCSQTLNHNVMYWYQQKSSQAPKLLFHYYDKDFNNEADTPDNFQSRRPNTSFCFLDIRSPGLGDTAMYLCATTPDRGTNEQYFGPGTRLTVT.